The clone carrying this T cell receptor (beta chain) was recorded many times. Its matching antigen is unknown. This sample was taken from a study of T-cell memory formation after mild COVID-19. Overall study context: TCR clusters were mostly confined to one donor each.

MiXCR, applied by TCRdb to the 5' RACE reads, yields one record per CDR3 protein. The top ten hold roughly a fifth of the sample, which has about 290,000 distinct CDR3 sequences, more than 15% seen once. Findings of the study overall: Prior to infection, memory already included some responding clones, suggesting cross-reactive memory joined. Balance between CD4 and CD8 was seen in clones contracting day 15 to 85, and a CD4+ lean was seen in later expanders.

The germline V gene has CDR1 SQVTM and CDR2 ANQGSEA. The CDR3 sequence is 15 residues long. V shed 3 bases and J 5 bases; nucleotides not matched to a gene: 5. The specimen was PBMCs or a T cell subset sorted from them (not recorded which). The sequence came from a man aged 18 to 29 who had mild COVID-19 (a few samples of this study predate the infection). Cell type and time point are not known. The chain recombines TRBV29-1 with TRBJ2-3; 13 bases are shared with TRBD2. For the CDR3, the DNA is TGCAGCGTTGACAGGACTAGCGGGGGCGTAGATACGCAGTATTTT. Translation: CSVDRTSGGVDTQYF.